This T cell receptor (beta chain) stems from a study of shared clonotypes between healthy human individuals. V lost 4 bases and J lost 5, with 11 bases in between. CDR3 length: 13 amino acids. Per the germline V gene, CDR1 is KGHSY and CDR2 is FQNENV. Measured with immunoSEQ multiplex PCR; TCRdb has only the in-frame clones, and not every one. The data show about 230,000 clones, with 65% to 70% seen just once and around 10% held by the top ten. Study-wide results and limits: Sharing across four donors was highest in naive CD4 (around 5%) and lowest in memory CD8 (0.4%).

Concerning this clone itself: Its antigen is still unknown.

This TCR was sampled from a man younger than 45 in good health. The sequenced sample consisted of memory CD4+ T cells sorted from blood. Documented subset: CD45RA-negative fraction. The chain combines TRBV16 with TRBJ1-1; D is possibly TRBD1 (5 bases). CDR3 sequence reads: CASSPMAGTEAFF. DNA for the CDR3: TGTGCCAGCAGCCCCATGGCAGGGACTGAAGCTTTCTTT.